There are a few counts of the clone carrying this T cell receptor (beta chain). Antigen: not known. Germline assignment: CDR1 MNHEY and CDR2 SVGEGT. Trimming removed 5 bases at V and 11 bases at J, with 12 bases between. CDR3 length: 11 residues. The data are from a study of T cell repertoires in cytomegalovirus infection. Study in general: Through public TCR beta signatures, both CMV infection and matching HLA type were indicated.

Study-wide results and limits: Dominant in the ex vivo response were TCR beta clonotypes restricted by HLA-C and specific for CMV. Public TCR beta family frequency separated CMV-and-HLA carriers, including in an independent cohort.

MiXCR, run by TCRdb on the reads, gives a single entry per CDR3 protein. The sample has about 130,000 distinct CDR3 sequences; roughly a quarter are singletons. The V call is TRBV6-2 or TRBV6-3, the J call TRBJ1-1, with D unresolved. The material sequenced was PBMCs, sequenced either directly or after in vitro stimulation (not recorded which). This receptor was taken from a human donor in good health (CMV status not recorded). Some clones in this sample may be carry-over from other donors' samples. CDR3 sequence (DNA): TGTGCCAGCAGTCCCTGGGTGGGCGCTTTCTTT. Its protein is CASSPWVGAFF.